A single sample is the source of the 25 T cell receptor beta chains below, sequenced in a study of T cell responses to AZD1222 COVID-19 vaccine. Generated by immunoSEQ multiplex PCR, the TCRdb table keeps only in-frame clones and is missing some. Seen here are approximately 190,000 clones, roughly 88% observed once, and the top ten hold roughly 0.98%. The sequences come from peripheral blood, collected on day 0 of AZD1222 vaccination. All receptors derive from an adult in good health.

The chain carries TRBV4-2 and TRBJ2-3; D possibly matches TRBD1 or TRBD2 (6 bases each). CDR3 length: 16 amino acids. V shed 1 base and J shed 6 bases, with 17 bases lying between them. Germline V lookup: CDR1 LGHNA, CDR2 YNFKEQ. The CDR3 coding sequence is TGTGCCAGCAGCCAAGCGGGAGCAGGGGAGGATGATACGCAGTATTTT. Amino acids: CASSQAGAGEDDTQYF.

Of note for this clone: As the CDR3 is not closed by the conserved phenylalanine or tryptophan, this likely results from a read error. The limits of the CDR3 on the DNA are not certain, so only TCRdb's listed CDR3 is given. The genes are TRBV3-1 (or the pseudogene TRBV3-2) and TRBJ2-7; the tabulated D call, TRBD1, remains unverified against the DNA. Both ends counted, the CDR3 spans 9 residues. CDR1 is LGHDT, CDR2 YNNKEL, per germline (reference sequence). CDR3 sequence: CARQARTGL.

J is TRBJ1-2 and V is TRBV3-1 (or the pseudogene TRBV3-2); D is unclear. Germline V gives CDR1 LGHDT, CDR2 YNNKEL (reference sequence). V was clipped by 0 bases and J by 5 bases, with 7 bases between them. The CDR3 loop spans 13 amino acids. The CDR3 DNA follows: TGTGCCAGCAGCCAAGATTACAGATATGGCTACACCTTC. It yields the protein CASSQDYRYGYTF.

V and J are TRBV27 and TRBJ2-7, with a weak D call TRBD2 (6 bases). CDR3 length: 14 amino acids. V lost 3 bases, J lost 2 bases, and 11 bases lay in between. The germline V gene has CDR1 MNHEY and CDR2 SMNVEV (reference sequence). CDR3 sequence reads: CASSFGSGTYEQYF. CDR3 DNA: TGTGCCAGCAGTTTCGGGAGCGGCACCTACGAGCAGTACTTC.

This clone showed up just a few times. V usage is TRBV6-5 and J usage is TRBJ1-3, with TRBD1 as a possible D gene (5 bases). Looked up from germline, CDR1 is MNHEY and CDR2 is SVGAGI. The CDR3 is 15 amino acids. V lost 4 bases and J lost 4, with 14 bases in between. The CDR3 sequence is CASSSQLGLGNTIYF. CDR3 DNA: TGTGCCAGCAGTTCACAATTGGGGCTAGGAAACACCATATATTTT.

The J gene is TRBJ2-7, the V gene TRBV2; 11 positions match TRBD1. In germline, CDR1 is SNHLY, CDR2 FYNNEI. This CDR3 comprises 17 residues. The V segment lost 3 bases and the J segment 6 bases; nucleotides outside the gene matches: 13. CDR3 residues: CASSDGGWTGGSLEQYF. The CDR3 DNA is TGTGCCAGCAGTGATGGGGGCTGGACAGGGGGCTCCCTCGAGCAGTACTTC.

This chain joins TRBV5-6 and TRBJ2-7; D possibly corresponds to TRBD2 (6 bases). This CDR3 has 14 amino acids. Germline CDR1 is SGHDT and CDR2 is YYEEEE. V was shortened by 4 bases and J by 4 bases, with 15 bases between the two germline ends. For the CDR3, the DNA is TGTGCCAGCAGCCCTAGCGAACCCACTTACGAGCAGTACTTC. Translated, it gives CASSPSEPTYEQYF. The full variable domain, with the rest looked up from reference TRBV5-6 and TRBJ2-7, is DAGVTQSPTHLIKTRGQQVTLRCSPKSGHDTVSWYQQALGQGPQFIFQYYEEEERQRGNFPDRFSGHQFPNYSSELNVNALLLGDSALYLCASSPSEPTYEQYFGPGTRLTVT.

This chain uses TRBV5-8 with TRBJ1-5; D not certain. V was clipped by 4 bases and J by 7 bases, with 12 bases between them. There are 13 residues in the CDR3. CDR1 and CDR2 from the germline V gene are SGHTS and YDEGEE. The CDR3 DNA reads as TGTGCCAGCAGCCTGGGCCCTGGGCAGCCCCAGCATTTT. As protein: CASSLGPGQPQHF.

CDR3 residues: CASSRPGAEAFF. Written as DNA, the CDR3 is TGTGCCAGCAGCCGCCCAGGGGCTGAAGCTTTCTTT. The V and J genes are TRBV2 and TRBJ1-1, with TRBD1 as a possible D gene (6 bases). Trimming pared 6 bases from V and 6 bases from J, leaving 11 bases between. The CDR3 consists of 12 residues. Germline CDR1 reads SNHLY; CDR2 reads FYNNEI.

J is TRBJ2-7 and V is TRBV18; no reliable D call. Deletions cut 6 bases from V and 3 bases from J, with 18 bases between. CDR1 and CDR2 from the germline V gene are KGHSH and LQKENI. This CDR3 is built from 15 residues. CDR3 residues: CASSPRIEESYEQYF. For the CDR3, the DNA is TGTGCCAGCTCTCCCCGCATCGAGGAAAGCTACGAGCAGTACTTC.

V gene TRBV7-2 combines with J gene TRBJ2-7; D may correspond to TRBD1 or TRBD2 (5 bases each). The germline V gene has CDR1 SGHTA and CDR2 FQGNSA. Trimming removed 4 bases at V and 6 bases at J, with 13 bases between. This CDR3 is 13 amino acids long. The CDR3 protein is CASSSSAGSEQYF. CDR3 nucleotide sequence: TGTGCCAGCAGCTCAAGCGCAGGGAGCGAGCAGTACTTC.

This clone occurred once. The chain recombines TRBV5-5 with TRBJ2-7; D is undetermined. CDR3 size: 14 residues. CDR1 is SGHKS, CDR2 YYEKEE, per germline (reference sequence). Trimming cost V 4 bases and J 6 bases, with 17 bases left between them. The CDR3 region has the DNA TGTGCCAGCAGCCCCGCGGTGGGATACGGCGAGCAGTACTTC. This sequence encodes CASSPAVGYGEQYF.

This chain joins TRBV5-1 and TRBJ2-6; D unresolved. Looked up from germline, CDR1 is SGHRS and CDR2 is YFSETQ. The CDR3 is made up of 14 amino acids. V lost 6 bases to trimming and J lost 4 bases, with 11 bases between them. CDR3 sequence reads: CASMLESGANVLTF. In nucleotides, the CDR3 is TGCGCCAGCATGCTGGAATCCGGGGCCAACGTCCTGACTTTC.

This sequence joins TRBV23-1 and TRBJ1-1; the D gene is possibly TRBD1 (6 bases). TRBV23-1 is recorded as an ORF, its role being uncertain. This CDR3 has 16 amino acids. Trimming cost V 0 bases and J 2 bases, with 13 bases left between them. For the CDR3, the DNA is TGCGCCAGCAGTCAATCCGGGACACCGGGCAACACTGAAGCTTTCTTT. Translated, it gives CASSQSGTPGNTEAFF.

This chain joins TRBV11-2 and TRBJ2-5; D gene uncertain. Germline V gives CDR1 SGHAT, CDR2 FQNNGV. The V and J ends lost 1 base and 1 base respectively, with 7 bases between them. This CDR3 is built from 14 residues. The CDR3 here is CASSLGYSQETQYF. The CDR3 nucleotides are TGTGCCAGCAGCTTAGGTTACAGCCAAGAGACCCAGTACTTC.

This sequence joins TRBV5-1 and TRBJ1-1, with D perhaps matching TRBD1 (5 bases). Germline V gene sequence: CDR1 SGHRS, CDR2 YFSETQ. This CDR3 has 14 residues. Trimming cost V 0 bases and J 4 bases, with 10 bases left between them. The CDR3 bases are TGCGCCAGCAGCTTGGAGCGACAGAGCACTGAAGCTTTCTTT. As protein: CASSLERQSTEAFF.

Concerning this clone: The junction and the germline gene differ at one end; a read error may be behind it. V and J are TRBV5-6 and TRBJ1-2; the D is unclear. This CDR3 contains 9 residues. The germline CDR1 and CDR2 sequences are SGHDT and YYEEEE. The DNA of the CDR3 is TGCAAGTTGAGCTATGGCTACACCTTC. Translating it yields CKLSYGYTF.

V is TRBV28 and J is TRBJ2-3; 8 positions agree with TRBD1. This CDR3 has 18 residues. The trim removed 5 bases at V and 2 bases at J, leaving 15 bases unmatched. Looked up from germline, CDR1 is MDHEN and CDR2 is SYDVKM. This chain's CDR3 is CASSAVRGLMIITDTQYF. CDR3 nucleotides: TGTGCCAGCAGTGCAGTCAGGGGGCTGATGATAATCACAGATACGCAGTATTTT.

This clone was detected once. The chain links TRBV6-5 to TRBJ1-4; possible D gene TRBD1, 6 bases. Germline values: CDR1 MNHEY, CDR2 SVGAGI. This CDR3 spans 13 amino acids. Between the trimmed V and J ends, which lost 10 bases and 6 bases, there was a span of 15 bases. In DNA form, the CDR3 reads TGTGCCACGGGAGGGGGAAATGATGAAAAACTGTTTTTT. It specifies CATGGGNDEKLFF.

The chain combines TRBV6-5 with TRBJ1-2, with D unresolved. Looked up from germline, CDR1 is MNHEY and CDR2 is SVGAGI. V lost 7 bases, J lost 8 bases, and 14 bases lay in between. The CDR3 has 12 residues. CDR3 sequence (DNA): TGTGCCAGCACCAATCCTCTCGGGGGCTACACCTTC. Residues: CASTNPLGGYTF.

The rearrangement links TRBV7-8 to TRBJ2-2; 9 bases line up with TRBD2. The V gene's germline CDR1 is SGHVS and CDR2 FQNEAQ. The CDR3 consists of 20 residues. V was clipped by 2 bases and J by 3 bases; unmatched bases: 16. For the CDR3, the DNA is TGTGCCAGCAGCTTACCGGGCGGAAGCGGGGGGCTGGTGGACACCGGGGAGCTGTTTTTT. It specifies CASSLPGGSGGLVDTGELFF.

The chain uses TRBV18 and TRBJ2-7; TRBD2 agrees at 15 bases. After removal of 0 bases from V and 1 base from J, the junction contained 4 bases not matched to a gene. There are 18 residues in the CDR3. Germline loops: CDR1 KGHSH, CDR2 LQKENI. The CDR3 spells CASSPPGLAGGFSYEQYF. In DNA form, the CDR3 reads TGTGCCAGCTCACCACCAGGACTAGCGGGAGGGTTTTCCTACGAGCAGTACTTC.

The chain employs TRBV6-5 and TRBJ1-1; D remains unclear. CDR1 and CDR2 from the germline V gene are MNHEY and SVGAGI. The germline V and J ends were trimmed by 1 base and 1 base, with 7 bases remaining between them. The CDR3 contains 14 residues. The CDR3 DNA follows: TGTGCCAGCAGTTACTTTGCAGGGAACACTGAAGCTTTCTTT. Amino acids: CASSYFAGNTEAFF.

V gene TRBV10-3 combines with J gene TRBJ1-1; 8 positions agree with TRBD1. Germline loops: CDR1 ENHRY, CDR2 SYGVKD. CDR3 length equals 14 residues. Unmatched junction bases numbered 12, after V lost 10 bases and J lost 5 bases. CDR3 nucleotides: TGTGCCACCAAGGGATCGGACAGGGAAACTGAAGCTTTCTTT. Its translation: CATKGSDRETEAFF.

The J gene is TRBJ2-7, the V gene TRBV28; 10 bases align to TRBD2. CDR3 length: 16 amino acids. Germline V gene lookup returns CDR1 MDHEN and CDR2 SYDVKM. Trimming took 3 bases from V and 2 from J; bases not matched to a gene: 7. This CDR3 is CASSFFLAGATYEQYF. CDR3 in DNA: TGTGCCAGCAGTTTCTTTCTAGCGGGAGCCACCTACGAGCAGTACTTC.